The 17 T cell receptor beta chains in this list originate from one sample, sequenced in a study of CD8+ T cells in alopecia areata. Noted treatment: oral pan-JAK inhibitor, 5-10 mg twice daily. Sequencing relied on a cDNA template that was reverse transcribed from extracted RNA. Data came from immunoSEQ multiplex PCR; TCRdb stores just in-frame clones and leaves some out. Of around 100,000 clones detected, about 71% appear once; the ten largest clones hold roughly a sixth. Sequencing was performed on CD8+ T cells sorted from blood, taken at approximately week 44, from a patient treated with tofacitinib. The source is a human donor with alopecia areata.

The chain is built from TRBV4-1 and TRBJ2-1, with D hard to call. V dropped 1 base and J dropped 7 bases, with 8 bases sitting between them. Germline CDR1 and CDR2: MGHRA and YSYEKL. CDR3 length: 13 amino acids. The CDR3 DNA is TGCGCCAGCAGCCAAGGATACGGGAATGAGCAGTTCTTC. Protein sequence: CASSQGYGNEQFF.

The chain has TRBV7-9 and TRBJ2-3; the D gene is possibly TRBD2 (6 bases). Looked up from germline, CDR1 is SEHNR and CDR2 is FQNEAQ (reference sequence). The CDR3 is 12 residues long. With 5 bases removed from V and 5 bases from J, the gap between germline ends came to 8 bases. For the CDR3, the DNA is TGTGCCAGCAGCGGGACTTTAGATACGCAGTATTTT. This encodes CASSGTLDTQYF.

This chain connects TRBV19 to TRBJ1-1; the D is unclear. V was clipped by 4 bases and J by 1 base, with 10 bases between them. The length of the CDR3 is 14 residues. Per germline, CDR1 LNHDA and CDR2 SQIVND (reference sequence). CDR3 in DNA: TGTGCCAGTAGTAGAGGTGAAGGGAACACTGAAGCTTTCTTT. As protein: CASSRGEGNTEAFF.

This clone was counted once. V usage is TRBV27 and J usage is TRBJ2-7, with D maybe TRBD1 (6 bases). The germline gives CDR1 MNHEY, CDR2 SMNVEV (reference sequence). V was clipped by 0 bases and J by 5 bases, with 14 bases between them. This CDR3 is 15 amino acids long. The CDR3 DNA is TGTGCCAGCAGTTTATCATCCTACAGGGTCGACGAGCAGTACTTC. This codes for CASSLSSYRVDEQYF.

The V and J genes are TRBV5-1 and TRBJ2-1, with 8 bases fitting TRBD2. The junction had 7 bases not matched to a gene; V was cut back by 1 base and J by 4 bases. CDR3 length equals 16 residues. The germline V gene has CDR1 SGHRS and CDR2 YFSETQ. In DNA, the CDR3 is TGCGCCAGCAGCTTGCACTCGCGGGGGGAATACAATGAGCAGTTCTTC. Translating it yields CASSLHSRGEYNEQFF.

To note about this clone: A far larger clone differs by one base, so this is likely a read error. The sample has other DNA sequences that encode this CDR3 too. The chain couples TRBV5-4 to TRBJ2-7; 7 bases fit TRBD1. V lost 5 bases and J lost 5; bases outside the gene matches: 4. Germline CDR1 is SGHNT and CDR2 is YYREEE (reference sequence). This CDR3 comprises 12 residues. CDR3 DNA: TGTGCCAGCAGAAAAGGGGGCCACGAGCAGTACTTC. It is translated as CASRKGGHEQYF.

The CDR3 DNA reads TGTGCCAGCAGCTTCCTGGAGGGGGGCCAAGAGACCCAGTACTTC. This gives the protein CASSFLEGGQETQYF. This chain connects TRBV7-9 to TRBJ2-5; D assignment may be TRBD1 or TRBD2 (6 bases each). The V and J ends lost 3 bases and 1 base respectively, with 12 bases between them. Germline CDR1 SEHNR, CDR2 FQNEAQ (reference sequence). This CDR3 spans 15 amino acids.

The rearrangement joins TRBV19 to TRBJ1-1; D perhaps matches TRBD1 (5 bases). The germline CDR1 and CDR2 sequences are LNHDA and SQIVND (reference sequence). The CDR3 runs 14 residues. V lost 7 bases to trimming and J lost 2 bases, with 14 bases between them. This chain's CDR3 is CASIPGRRNTEAFF. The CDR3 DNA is TGTGCCAGTATCCCGGGACGGAGAAACACTGAAGCTTTCTTT. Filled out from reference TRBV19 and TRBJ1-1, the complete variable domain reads DGGITQSPKYLFRKEGQNVTLSCEQNLNHDAMYWYRQDPGQGLRLIYYSQIVNDFQKGDIAEGYSVSREKKESFPLTVTSAQKNPTAFYLCASIPGRRNTEAFFGQGTRLTVV.

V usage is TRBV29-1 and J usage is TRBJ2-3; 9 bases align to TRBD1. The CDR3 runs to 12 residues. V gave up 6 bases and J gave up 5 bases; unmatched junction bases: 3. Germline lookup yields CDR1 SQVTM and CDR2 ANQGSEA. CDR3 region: CSVRQGEDTQYF. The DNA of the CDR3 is TGCAGCGTCCGACAGGGGGAAGATACGCAGTATTTT.

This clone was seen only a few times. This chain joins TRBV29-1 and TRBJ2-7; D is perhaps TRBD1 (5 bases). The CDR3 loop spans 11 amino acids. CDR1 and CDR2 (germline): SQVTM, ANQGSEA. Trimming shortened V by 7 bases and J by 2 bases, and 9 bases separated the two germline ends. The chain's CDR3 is CSARETYEQYF. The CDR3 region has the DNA TGCAGCGCCAGGGAAACCTACGAGCAGTACTTC.

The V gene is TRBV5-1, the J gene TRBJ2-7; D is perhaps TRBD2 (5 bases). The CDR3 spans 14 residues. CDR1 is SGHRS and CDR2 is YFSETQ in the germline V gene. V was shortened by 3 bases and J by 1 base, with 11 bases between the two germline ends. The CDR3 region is CASSYRENSYEQYF. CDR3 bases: TGCGCCAGCAGCTATCGGGAAAATTCCTACGAGCAGTACTTC.

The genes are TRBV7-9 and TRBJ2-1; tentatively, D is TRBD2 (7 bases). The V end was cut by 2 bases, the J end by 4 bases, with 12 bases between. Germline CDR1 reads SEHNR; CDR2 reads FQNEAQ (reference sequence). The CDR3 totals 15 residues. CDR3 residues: CASSLTGGPYNEQFF. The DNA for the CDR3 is TGTGCCAGCAGCTTAACGGGGGGCCCATACAATGAGCAGTTCTTC.

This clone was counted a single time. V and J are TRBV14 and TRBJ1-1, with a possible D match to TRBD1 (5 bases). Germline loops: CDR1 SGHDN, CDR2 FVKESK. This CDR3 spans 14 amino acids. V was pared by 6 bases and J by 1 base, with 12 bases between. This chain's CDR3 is CASSRYGQNTEAFF. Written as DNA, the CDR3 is TGTGCCAGCAGTCGCTACGGACAGAACACTGAAGCTTTCTTT.

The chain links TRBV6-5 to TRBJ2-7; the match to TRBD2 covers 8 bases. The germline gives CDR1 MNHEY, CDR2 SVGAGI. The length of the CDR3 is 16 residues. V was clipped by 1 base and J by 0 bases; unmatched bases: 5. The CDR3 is CASSYFGSGGSYEQYF. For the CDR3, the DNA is TGTGCCAGCAGTTACTTCGGGAGCGGGGGCTCCTACGAGCAGTACTTC.

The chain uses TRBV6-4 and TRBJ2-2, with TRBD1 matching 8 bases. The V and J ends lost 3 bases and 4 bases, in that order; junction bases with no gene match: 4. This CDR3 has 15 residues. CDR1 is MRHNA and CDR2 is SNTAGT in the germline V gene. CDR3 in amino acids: CASSEMTGATGELFF. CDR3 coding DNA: TGTGCCAGCAGTGAGATGACAGGGGCCACCGGGGAGCTGTTTTTT.

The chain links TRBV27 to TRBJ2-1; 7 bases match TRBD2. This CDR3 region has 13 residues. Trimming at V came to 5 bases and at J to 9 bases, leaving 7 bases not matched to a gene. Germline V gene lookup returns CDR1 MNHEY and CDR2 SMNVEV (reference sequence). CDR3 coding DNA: TGTGCCAGCAGTGAAAGCGGGGTGGGTGAGCAGTTCTTC. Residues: CASSESGVGEQFF.

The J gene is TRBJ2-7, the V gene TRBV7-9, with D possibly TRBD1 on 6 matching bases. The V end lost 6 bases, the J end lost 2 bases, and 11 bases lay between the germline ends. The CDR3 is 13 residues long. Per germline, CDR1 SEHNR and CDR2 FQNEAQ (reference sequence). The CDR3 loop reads CASSPTGTYEQYF. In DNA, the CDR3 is TGTGCCAGCAGTCCGACAGGAACCTACGAGCAGTACTTC. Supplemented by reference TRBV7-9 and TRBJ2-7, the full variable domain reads DTGVSQNPRHKITKRGQNVTFRCDPISEHNRLYWYRQTLGQGPEFLTYFQNEAQLEKSRLLSDRFSAERPKGSFSTLEIQRTEQGDSAMYLCASSPTGTYEQYFGPGTRLTVT.